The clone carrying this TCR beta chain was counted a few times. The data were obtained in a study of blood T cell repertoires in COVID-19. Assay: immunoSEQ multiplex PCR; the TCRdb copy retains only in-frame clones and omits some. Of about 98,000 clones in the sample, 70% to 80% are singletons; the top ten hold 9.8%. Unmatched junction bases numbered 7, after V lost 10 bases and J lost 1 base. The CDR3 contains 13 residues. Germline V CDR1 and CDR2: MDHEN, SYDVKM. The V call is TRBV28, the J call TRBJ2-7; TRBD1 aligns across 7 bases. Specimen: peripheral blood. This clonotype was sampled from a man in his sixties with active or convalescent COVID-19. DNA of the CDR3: TGTGCCACCAGGGGGACACCGTCCTACGAGCAGTACTTC. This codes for CATRGTPSYEQYF.